This T cell receptor beta chain was obtained from a study of blood T cell repertoires in COVID-19. With V trimmed by 2 bases and J by 6 bases, 9 bases remained unmatched. This CDR3 has 16 residues. Germline CDR1 and CDR2: LNHDA and SQIVND (reference sequence). Repertoires were generated with immunoSEQ multiplex PCR, while TCRdb's copy carries only in-frame clones and drops some. The sample yields 110,000 to 150,000 clones, roughly nine tenths seen once. The sequence came from a woman aged 60-75 years with active COVID-19. Sequencing was performed on peripheral blood. The chain is built from TRBV19 and TRBJ2-3; 9 nucleotides line up with TRBD2. CDR3 sequence reads: CASSILAGTPRDTQYF. CDR3 DNA sequence: TGTGCCAGTAGTATACTAGCGGGAACCCCTCGGGATACGCAGTATTTT.